One sample yielded the 29 T cell receptor beta chains listed below, sequenced in a study of cytomegalovirus exposure and HLA in healthy donors. 13 Jbeta primers and 60 Vbeta primers were used for the PCR. TCRdb keeps only in-frame clones here, not all; method: immunoSEQ multiplex PCR. Counted here are 200,000 to 250,000 clones, more than 65% occurring once; the ten biggest clones make up over 0.55%. Input material: PBMCs. Receptors were obtained from a man between 18 and 35 years old in good health and CMV-seronegative.

The rearrangement uses TRBV2 and TRBJ2-2, with 8 bases identical to TRBD2. V lost 3 bases and J lost 5; bases outside the gene matches: 2. The CDR3 is 14 residues long. Germline V CDR1 and CDR2: SNHLY, FYNNEI. CDR3 protein: CASSDGTSTGELFF. The CDR3 region has the DNA TGTGCCAGCAGTGATGGGACTAGTACCGGGGAGCTGTTTTTT.

V and J are TRBV2 and TRBJ2-7, with 10 positions matching TRBD2. Trimming at V came to 8 bases and at J to 5 bases, leaving 9 bases not matched to a gene. The CDR3 has 14 residues. Germline loops: CDR1 SNHLY, CDR2 FYNNEI. The chain's CDR3 is CASDPSGSRDEQYF. The CDR3 DNA reads TGTGCCAGCGATCCTAGCGGGAGTAGGGACGAGCAGTACTTC.

V gene TRBV5-6 combines with J gene TRBJ2-7; D is undetermined. The germline gives CDR1 SGHDT, CDR2 YYEEEE. Trimming removed 0 bases from V and 7 bases from J, with 8 bases in between. The CDR3 covers 12 residues. The CDR3, as DNA: TGTGCCAGCAGCTTGGGCGGATTAGAGCAGTACTTC. Translated: CASSLGGLEQYF. The full variable domain, in which reference TRBV5-6 and TRBJ2-7 provide the parts outside the CDR3, is DAGVTQSPTHLIKTRGQQVTLRCSPKSGHDTVSWYQQALGQGPQFIFQYYEEEERQRGNFPDRFSGHQFPNYSSELNVNALLLGDSALYLCASSLGGLEQYFGPGTRLTVT.

The table lists this clone with a count of one. This chain joins TRBV2 and TRBJ2-7, with TRBD1 matching 8 bases. This CDR3 is 14 amino acids long. V lost 4 bases, J lost 6 bases, and 8 bases stayed unmatched. Germline lookup yields CDR1 SNHLY and CDR2 FYNNEI. This CDR3 is CASSGTGRVVEQYF. The CDR3 region has the DNA TGTGCCAGCAGTGGGACAGGGCGGGTTGTCGAGCAGTACTTC.

CDR3 sequence reads: CASIRSCSGSPDTQYF. CDR3 nucleotide sequence: TGCGCCAGCATCCGCAGCTGCAGTGGGAGTCCCGATACGCAGTATTTT. The chain carries TRBV23-1 and TRBJ2-3; weak D call: TRBD2 (5 bases). TRBV23-1 is an ORF; its function is uncertain. The CDR3 runs 16 residues. V was pared by 7 bases and J by 6 bases, with 23 bases between.

The gene calls are TRBV5-6 and TRBJ2-2; the match to TRBD1 covers 9 bases. This CDR3 is built from 15 residues. Germline trimming cut 3 bases from V and 6 bases from J; bases unmatched to any gene: 6. The germline gives CDR1 SGHDT, CDR2 YYEEEE. This CDR3 reads CASSSRDRVSGELFF. The CDR3 region has the DNA TGTGCCAGCAGCTCTCGGGACAGGGTGTCCGGGGAGCTGTTTTTT.

This clone was found a few times. V and J are TRBV7-9 and TRBJ2-3; 11 bases are shared with TRBD2. Germline V gives CDR1 SEHNR, CDR2 FQNEAQ (reference sequence). The CDR3 has 16 residues. The ends lost 4 bases at V and 5 bases at J; junction bases unmatched: 8. This chain's CDR3 is CASSSTTSGMLDTQYF. CDR3 DNA sequence: TGTGCCAGCAGCTCGACGACTAGCGGGATGTTAGATACGCAGTATTTT.

The chain's CDR3 is CASSFLGQGLSGANVLTF. CDR3 bases: TGTGCCAGCAGTTTTCTGGGACAGGGTCTCTCTGGGGCCAACGTCCTGACTTTC. The chain has TRBV28 and TRBJ2-6, with 9 bases identical to TRBD1. Trimming took 3 bases from V and 0 from J; bases not matched to a gene: 6. Germline V CDR1 and CDR2: MDHEN, SYDVKM. This CDR3 region has 18 residues.

The chain recombines TRBV5-6 with TRBJ2-7, with 8 bases lining up with TRBD1. CDR3 length equals 14 residues. The V gene end was trimmed by 0 bases and the J gene end by 7 bases; junction bases not matched to a gene: 6. Germline values: CDR1 SGHDT, CDR2 YYEEEE. DNA for the CDR3: TGTGCCAGCAGCTTGGGACAGGGGTATCGGGAGCAGTACTTC. Translation: CASSLGQGYREQYF. The full variable domain, rest sourced from reference TRBV5-6 and TRBJ2-7, is DAGVTQSPTHLIKTRGQQVTLRCSPKSGHDTVSWYQQALGQGPQFIFQYYEEEERQRGNFPDRFSGHQFPNYSSELNVNALLLGDSALYLCASSLGQGYREQYFGPGTRLTVT.

Points on this clone: One end of the junction is discordant with germline, which a read error may explain. The chain joins TRBV7-9 to TRBJ2-7, with D maybe TRBD2 (5 bases). The CDR3 spans 16 residues. Germline CDR1 and CDR2: SEHNR and FQNEAQ (reference sequence). The CDR3 DNA follows: TGTTCCAGCAGCGGCCCCCGGCGCGGGCGCTCCTACGAGCAGTACTTC. Its translation: CSSSGPRRGRSYEQYF.

The CDR3 DNA sequence: TGTGCCAGTAGTACCGGACAGGGGCTTATGAACACTGAAGCTTTCTTT. Protein product: CASSTGQGLMNTEAFF. V usage is TRBV19 and J usage is TRBJ1-1; 9 bases align to TRBD1. With 4 bases clipped from V and 0 bases from J, the junction kept 6 bases outside the gene matches. The CDR3 runs to 16 residues. The germline gives CDR1 LNHDA, CDR2 SQIVND (reference sequence).

This chain connects TRBV6-5 to TRBJ2-1; D gene ambiguous. Germline CDR1 is MNHEY and CDR2 is SVGAGI. The CDR3 has 15 amino acids. The V and J ends lost 4 bases and 4 bases respectively, with 14 bases between them. The CDR3 here is CASSFRGRKYNEQFF. The CDR3 DNA is TGTGCCAGCAGTTTCCGCGGAAGGAAATACAATGAGCAGTTCTTC.

This chain joins TRBV6-1 and TRBJ1-3, with D possibly TRBD1 on 5 matching bases. V lost 6 bases and J 5 bases, leaving 14 bases between the germline ends. From germline, CDR1 is MNHNS and CDR2 SASEGT. The CDR3 loop spans 14 amino acids. The CDR3 region has the DNA TGTGCCAGCAGAGGGGACTTTACTCGAAACACCATATATTTT. It yields the protein CASRGDFTRNTIYF.

This CDR3 is CASSSTPFTDTQYF. The CDR3 region has the DNA TGCGCCAGCAGTTCGACTCCCTTCACAGATACGCAGTATTTT. The rearrangement uses TRBV10-1 and TRBJ2-3; D call uncertain. CDR1 and CDR2 from the germline V gene are WNHNN and SYGVQD (reference sequence). The CDR3 contains 14 residues. V was trimmed by 5 bases and J by 2 bases, leaving 11 bases between them.

This clone has a handful of counts. The chain couples TRBV11-2 to TRBJ2-7; 9 positions match TRBD2. The germline gives CDR1 SGHAT, CDR2 FQNNGV. The CDR3 is made up of 15 amino acids. V dropped 4 bases and J dropped 0; count of bases not matched to a gene: 4. The CDR3: CASSSLAGFSYEQYF. CDR3 sequence (DNA): TGTGCCAGCAGCTCTCTAGCGGGATTCTCCTACGAGCAGTACTTC.

The rearrangement joins TRBV6-1 to TRBJ2-6; TRBD1 might be the D (5 bases). Germline lookup yields CDR1 MNHNS and CDR2 SASEGT. Trimming removed 11 bases at V and 0 bases at J, with 11 bases between. The length of the CDR3 is 14 residues. The CDR3 reads CAGTGDSGANVLTF. The CDR3 region has the DNA TGTGCCGGAACAGGAGACTCTGGGGCCAACGTCCTGACTTTC.

The chain has TRBV6-5 and TRBJ1-1; tentative D call: TRBD1 (5 bases). The V end lost 5 bases, the J end lost 10 bases, and 14 bases lay between the germline ends. Per germline, CDR1 MNHEY and CDR2 SVGAGI. This CDR3 has 12 amino acids. The CDR3 DNA follows: TGTGCCAGCAGTGAAGTGGGGGGTGGAGCTTTCTTT. Residues: CASSEVGGGAFF.

The chain uses TRBV5-1 and TRBJ2-3, with 7 bases aligning to TRBD1. CDR1 is SGHRS, CDR2 YFSETQ, per germline. This CDR3 comprises 14 residues. Trimming took 0 bases from V and 6 from J; bases not matched to a gene: 4. CDR3 in DNA: TGCGCCAGCAGCTTGGGTAGGGGGCGGGATACGCAGTATTTT. Protein sequence: CASSLGRGRDTQYF.

The rearrangement links TRBV19 to TRBJ1-5; the D gene is possibly TRBD1 (6 bases). V was cut by 6 bases and J by 4 bases, with 10 bases left in between. Germline loops: CDR1 LNHDA, CDR2 SQIVND (reference sequence). The CDR3 totals 13 residues. Here the CDR3 reads CASSTGWNQPQHF. The CDR3 bases are TGTGCCAGTAGCACAGGGTGGAATCAGCCCCAGCATTTT.

The chain is built from TRBV19 and TRBJ2-1; 7 nucleotides match TRBD1. CDR1 and CDR2 from the germline V gene are LNHDA and SQIVND (reference sequence). This CDR3 has 15 amino acids. Trimming took 4 bases from V and 8 from J; bases not matched to a gene: 11. Here the CDR3 DNA reads TGTGCCAGTAGTAGCCGACAGGGTAGTATCGATGAGCAGTTCTTC. It specifies CASSSRQGSIDEQFF.

J is TRBJ2-3 and V is TRBV27; D ambiguous. The V and J ends lost 4 bases and 2 bases respectively, with 13 bases between them. The CDR3 spans 15 residues. Looked up from germline, CDR1 is MNHEY and CDR2 is SMNVEV (reference sequence). CDR3 bases: TGTGCCAGCAGTTCCGAGGCCTATCCCACAGATACGCAGTATTTT. It yields the protein CASSSEAYPTDTQYF.

V and J are TRBV18 and TRBJ2-7; TRBD2 agrees at 9 bases. This CDR3 is built from 17 residues. CDR1 is KGHSH and CDR2 is LQKENI in the germline V gene. V was pared by 2 bases and J by 0 bases, with 8 bases of the junction left unmatched. This CDR3 is CASSPGSLAGNSYEQYF. CDR3 DNA: TGTGCCAGCTCACCAGGGTCCCTAGCGGGAAACTCCTACGAGCAGTACTTC.

The gene calls are TRBV6-5 and TRBJ2-5; D is unclear. V lost 2 bases and J lost 2, with 12 bases in between. This CDR3 contains 15 residues. Germline values: CDR1 MNHEY, CDR2 SVGAGI. The CDR3 coding sequence is TGTGCCAGCAGTTACCCCGGTAGCCAGCAAGAGACCCAGTACTTC. It encodes CASSYPGSQQETQYF.

The V and J genes are TRBV27 and TRBJ2-2, with 13 bases fitting TRBD2. Losses at the gene ends were 5 bases for V and 6 bases for J; bases not matched to a gene: 6. CDR3 length equals 16 residues. CDR1 and CDR2 from the germline V gene are MNHEY and SMNVEV (reference sequence). CDR3 in amino acids: CASSPLLAGGPGELFF. CDR3 nucleotides: TGTGCCAGCAGTCCTTTACTAGCGGGAGGGCCCGGGGAGCTGTTTTTT.

The rearrangement uses TRBV7-8 and TRBJ2-7; TRBD2 matches 15 bases. The CDR3 loop spans 18 amino acids. Germline CDR1 SGHVS, CDR2 FQNEAQ. V lost 3 bases, J lost 3 bases, and 9 bases stayed unmatched. CDR3 nucleotide sequence: TGTGCCAGCAGCTTGGGGACTAGCGGGAGGCTCCAAAGCTACGAGCAGTACTTC. Translated, it gives CASSLGTSGRLQSYEQYF.

CDR3 amino acids: CASSSLPSQDYEQYF. Written as DNA, the CDR3 is TGTGCCAGCAGCTCCCTCCCAAGTCAGGACTACGAGCAGTACTTC. The rearrangement joins TRBV7-6 to TRBJ2-7; D is ambiguous. The CDR3 sequence is 15 residues long. V dropped 4 bases and J dropped 3 bases, with 16 bases sitting between them. CDR1 and CDR2 (germline): SGHVS, FNYEAQ.

The CDR3: CASSVGDRFTDTQYF. The CDR3 DNA reads TGTGCCAGCAGCGTAGGGGACAGGTTTACAGATACGCAGTATTTT. The rearrangement uses TRBV9 and TRBJ2-3, with 8 bases matching TRBD1. In germline, CDR1 is SGDLS, CDR2 YYNGEE. The CDR3 spans 15 residues. V shed 0 bases, J shed 3 bases, and the junction held 3 bases outside the gene matches.

The DNA of the CDR3 is TGCAGTGCACGGATACAACAGGGGGCGCGGGAAAAACTGTTTTTT. Translation gives CSARIQQGAREKLFF. The chain carries TRBV29-1 and TRBJ1-4; 9 bases map to TRBD1. Per germline, CDR1 SQVTM and CDR2 ANQGSEA. This CDR3 has 15 amino acids.

The chain recombines TRBV5-1 with TRBJ2-3; 8 bases fit TRBD2. The trim removed 3 bases at V and 2 bases at J, leaving 14 bases unmatched. Germline V lookup: CDR1 SGHRS, CDR2 YFSETQ. The CDR3 is 18 amino acids. This CDR3 reads CASSSKWGSGTNTDTQYF. CDR3 sequence (DNA): TGCGCCAGCAGCTCCAAGTGGGGTAGCGGGACGAACACAGATACGCAGTATTTT.